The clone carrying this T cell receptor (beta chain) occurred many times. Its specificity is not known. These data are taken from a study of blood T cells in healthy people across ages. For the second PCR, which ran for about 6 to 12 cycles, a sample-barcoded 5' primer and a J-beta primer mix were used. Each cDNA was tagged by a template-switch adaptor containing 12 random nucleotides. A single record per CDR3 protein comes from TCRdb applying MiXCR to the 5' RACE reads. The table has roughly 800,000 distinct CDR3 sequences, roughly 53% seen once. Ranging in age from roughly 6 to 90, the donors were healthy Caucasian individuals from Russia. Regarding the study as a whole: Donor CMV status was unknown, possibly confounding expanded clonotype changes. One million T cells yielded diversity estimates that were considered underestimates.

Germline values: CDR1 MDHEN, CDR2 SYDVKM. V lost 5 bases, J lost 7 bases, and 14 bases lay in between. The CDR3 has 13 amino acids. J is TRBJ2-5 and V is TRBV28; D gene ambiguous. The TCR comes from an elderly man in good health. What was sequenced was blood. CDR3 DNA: TGTGCCAGCAGTGTAGGGCCCCTAGGGACCCAGTACTTC. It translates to CASSVGPLGTQYF.